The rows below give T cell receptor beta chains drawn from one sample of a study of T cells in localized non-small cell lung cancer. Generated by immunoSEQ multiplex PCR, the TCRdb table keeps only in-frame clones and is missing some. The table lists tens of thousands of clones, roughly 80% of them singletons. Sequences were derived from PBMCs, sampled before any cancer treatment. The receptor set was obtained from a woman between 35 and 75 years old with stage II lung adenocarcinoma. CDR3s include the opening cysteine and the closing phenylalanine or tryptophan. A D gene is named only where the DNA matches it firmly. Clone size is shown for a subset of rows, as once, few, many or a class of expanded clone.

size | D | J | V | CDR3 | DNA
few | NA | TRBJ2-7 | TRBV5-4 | CASSPRGGQSSYEQYF | TGTGCCAGCAGCCCCAGGGGGGGCCAATCCTCCTACGAGCAGTACTTC
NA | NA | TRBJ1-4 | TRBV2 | CASGLTSGATNEKLFF | TGTGCCAGCGGTCTGACCTCAGGAGCAACTAATGAAAAACTGTTTTTT
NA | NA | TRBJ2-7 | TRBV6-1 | CASQNPTWEQYF | TGTGCCAGCCAAAACCCTACTTGGGAGCAGTACTTC
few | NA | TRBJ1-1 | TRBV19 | CASSMITGIMNTEAFF | TGTGCCAGTAGTATGATTACAGGGATAATGAACACTGAAGCTTTCTTT
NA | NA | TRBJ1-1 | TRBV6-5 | CASSLSRADTEAFF | TGTGCCAGCAGTCTGTCAAGGGCCGACACTGAAGCTTTCTTT
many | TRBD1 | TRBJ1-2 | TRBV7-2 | CASSRATGDYGYTF | TGTGCCAGCAGCCGGGCGACAGGGGATTACGGCTACACCTTC
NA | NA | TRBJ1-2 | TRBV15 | CATSRDGPEGYGYTF | TGTGCCACCAGCAGAGACGGACCCGAAGGCTATGGCTACACCTTC
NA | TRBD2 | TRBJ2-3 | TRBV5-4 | CASSLRLAGGRDTQYF | TGTGCCAGCAGCTTGAGACTAGCGGGGGGGCGAGATACGCAGTATTTT
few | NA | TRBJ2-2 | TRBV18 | CASSPFTDFNTGELFF | TGTGCCAGCTCACCATTTACAGATTTTAACACCGGGGAGCTGTTTTTT
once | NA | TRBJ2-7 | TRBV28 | CASSTNRDIYYEQYF | TGTGCCAGCAGTACAAATCGGGACATTTACTACGAGCAGTACTTC
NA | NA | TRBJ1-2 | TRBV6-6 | CASRSSRGNYGYTF | TGTGCCAGCAGATCCTCCAGGGGTAACTATGGCTACACCTTC
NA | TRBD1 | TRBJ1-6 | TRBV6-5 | CASSQRTGGSSPLHF | TGTGCCAGCAGCCAAAGGACAGGGGGGAGTTCACCCCTCCACTTT
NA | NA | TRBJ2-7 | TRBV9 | CASSPRDARDEQYF | TGTGCCAGCAGCCCCCGGGACGCGCGGGACGAGCAGTACTTC
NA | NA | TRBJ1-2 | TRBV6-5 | CASSYRSGYGYTF | TGTGCCAGCAGTTACCGGTCCGGATATGGCTACACCTTC
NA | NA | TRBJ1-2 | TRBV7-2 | CASSLDPLFYGYTF | TGTGCCAGCAGCTTAGATCCACTTTTTTATGGCTACACCTTC
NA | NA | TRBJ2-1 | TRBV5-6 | CASSTSGTVRLYNEQFF | TGTGCCAGCAGCACCTCCGGGACCGTGAGATTATACAATGAGCAGTTCTTC
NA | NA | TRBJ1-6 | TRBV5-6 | CASSLGRWLDSPLHF | TGTGCCAGCAGCTTAGGGCGGTGGTTGGATTCACCCCTCCACTTT
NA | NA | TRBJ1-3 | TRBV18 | CASSNQGLGNTIYF | TGTGCCAGCTCAAATCAGGGACTTGGAAACACCATATATTTT
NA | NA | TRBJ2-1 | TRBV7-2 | CASSLDGGSYNEQFF | TGTGCCAGCAGCTTGGACGGTGGTTCCTACAATGAGCAGTTCTTC
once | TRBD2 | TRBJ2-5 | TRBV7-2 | CASSLGSGGAGKTQYF | TGTGCCAGCAGCTTGGGGAGCGGGGGGGCCGGGAAGACCCAGTACTTC
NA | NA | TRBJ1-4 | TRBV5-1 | CASSLTGRTNEKLFF | TGCGCCAGCAGCTTGACGGGGAGGACTAATGAAAAACTGTTTTTT
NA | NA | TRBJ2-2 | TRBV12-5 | CASGLEGAGELFF | TGTGCTAGTGGTTTGGAGGGGGCCGGGGAGCTGTTTTTT
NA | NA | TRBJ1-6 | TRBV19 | CASSAQIPTASNSPLHF | TGTGCCAGTAGTGCCCAAATCCCGACAGCAAGTAATTCACCCCTCCACTTT
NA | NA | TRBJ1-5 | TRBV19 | CASSRGLELPAGQPQHF | TGTGCCAGTAGTCGCGGTTTAGAGCTCCCCGCGGGTCAGCCCCAGCATTTT
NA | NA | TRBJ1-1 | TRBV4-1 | CASSHPRDIGEAFF | TGCGCCAGCAGCCATCCCCGGGACATAGGTGAAGCTTTCTTT
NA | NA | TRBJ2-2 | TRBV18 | CASSPLTPDTGELFF | TGTGCCAGCTCACCCTTGACCCCAGACACCGGGGAGCTGTTTTTT
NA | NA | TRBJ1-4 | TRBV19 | CASSISGVGEKLFF | TGTGCCAGTAGTATTTCCGGGGTAGGCGAAAAACTGTTTTTT
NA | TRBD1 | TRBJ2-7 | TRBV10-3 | CASGQATYEQYF | TGTGCCTCGGGACAGGCTACCTACGAGCAGTACTTC
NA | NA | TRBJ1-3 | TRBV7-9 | CASLYRQLSGNTIYF | TGTGCCAGTTTATACCGACAGCTCTCTGGAAACACCATATATTTT
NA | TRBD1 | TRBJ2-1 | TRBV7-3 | CASSWTGYNEQFF | TGTGCCAGCAGCTGGACAGGGTACAATGAGCAGTTCTTC
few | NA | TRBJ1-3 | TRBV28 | CASSLLSTLSGNTIYF | TGTGCCAGCAGTTTATTATCCACTCTCTCTGGAAACACCATATATTTT